Below, 4 T cell receptor beta chains from the same sample are listed, as sequenced in a study of T-cell reconstitution after alpha-beta-depleted transplantation in children. The TCRbeta library incorporated unique molecular identifiers. In TCRdb, the PCR reads were re-called with MiXCR into one record per CDR3 protein. The sample contains approximately 630,000 distinct CDR3 sequences, around 14% of which appear only once. This specimen consisted of PBMCs, obtained before TCRalphabeta/CD19-depleted stem cell transplant. The receptors originated from a girl aged 2-10 years with congenital amegakaryocytic thrombocytopenia, due to receive a stem cell transplant.

There are many counts of this clonotype. V usage is TRBV12-3 or TRBV12-4 and J usage is TRBJ2-7, with 9 positions matching TRBD2. J was trimmed by 2 bases and V by 4 bases; bases with no gene match: 6. The CDR3 length is 15 residues. The CDR3 region is CASSSRLAAAYEQYF. The CDR3 nucleotides are TGTGCCAGCAGTTCCCGACTAGCGGCTGCCTACGAGCAGTACTTC.

There are a few counts of this clonotype. This chain links TRBV30 with TRBJ2-2, with a weak D call TRBD1 (5 bases). The CDR3 contains 15 residues. The V end lost 4 bases, the J end lost 0 bases, and 12 bases lay between the germline ends. The germline V gene encodes CDR1 GTSNPN and CDR2 SVGIG (reference sequence). The CDR3 reads CAWMTDRPNTGELFF. The CDR3 DNA is TGTGCCTGGATGACAGACAGACCGAACACCGGGGAGCTGTTTTTT.

This clonotype was seen at least ten times. The chain carries TRBV5-6 and TRBJ2-3; 7 bases align to TRBD2. V gave up 4 bases and J gave up 2 bases; unmatched junction bases: 7. This CDR3 comprises 15 residues. The V gene's germline CDR1 is SGHDT and CDR2 YYEEEE. Written as DNA, the CDR3 is TGTGCCAGCAGCCGGACTAGGTGGGTCACAGATACGCAGTATTTT. It is translated as CASSRTRWVTDTQYF.

This clonotype was recorded at least ten times. This rearrangement joins TRBV20-1 to TRBJ2-7; D possibly matches TRBD1 or TRBD2 (6 bases each). The germline V and J ends were trimmed by 3 bases and 0 bases, with 15 bases remaining between them. CDR3 size: 15 residues. In germline, CDR1 is DFQATT, CDR2 SNEGSKA (reference sequence). CDR3 region: CSARPSRGPSYEQYF. CDR3 bases: TGCAGTGCTAGGCCCTCCCGGGGGCCCTCCTACGAGCAGTACTTC.